This T cell receptor beta chain was sequenced for a study of blood T cell repertoires in COVID-19. V was clipped by 4 bases and J by 0 bases; unmatched bases: 3. This CDR3 has 15 amino acids. The germline CDR1 and CDR2 sequences are MNHEY and SVGAGI. Libraries were prepared by immunoSEQ multiplex PCR; TCRdb keeps only in-frame clonotypes and omits some of them. The table has some 220,000 clones, around four fifths seen once; the top ten hold around 6.5%. The V gene is TRBV6-5, the J gene TRBJ1-5; 7 bases align to TRBD1. The TCR comes from a woman aged 55-69 years with active or convalescent COVID-19. Source material: peripheral blood. The CDR3 coding sequence is TGTGCCAGCAGTTGGGACAGTCTTAGCAATCAGCCCCAGCATTTT. It yields the protein CASSWDSLSNQPQHF.